This T cell receptor (beta chain) was sequenced in a study of blood T cell repertoires in COVID-19. This CDR3 is built from 16 residues. Germline CDR1 and CDR2: ENHRY and SYGVKD. The trim removed 4 bases at V and 1 base at J, leaving 8 bases unmatched. Assay used: immunoSEQ multiplex PCR; TCRdb lists only in-frame clones, some missing. The sample shows about 52,000 clones, 85% of them seen only once. The chain carries TRBV10-3 and TRBJ2-3; TRBD2 matches at 7 bases. The TCR comes from a human donor in a cohort sampled during active COVID-19. The specimen sequenced was peripheral blood. CDR3 in DNA: TGTGCCATCAGTGCCTCTACTAGCGAGCGCACAGATACGCAGTATTTT. It translates to CAISASTSERTDTQYF.